The clone carrying this TCR beta chain was picked up a small number of times. The target antigen is unknown. This sample stems from a study of identical twins. Whole-study results and caveats: Low generation probability was overrepresented in out-of-frame alpha sequences shared by twins.

The germline V and J ends were trimmed by 2 bases and 8 bases, with 16 bases remaining between them. This CDR3 is 14 amino acids long. Germline assignment: CDR1 DFQATT and CDR2 SNEGSKA (reference sequence). MiXCR was run by TCRdb on the 5' RACE reads, yielding one entry per CDR3 protein. This table has roughly 710,000 distinct CDR3 sequences, roughly 6.2% appearing once. The TCR comes from a man between 18 and 29 years old in good health. V and J are TRBV20-1 and TRBJ2-1; no clear D gene. Sequenced: naive T cells sorted from blood. The CDR3 is CSARTDWSSDEQFF. As DNA, the CDR3 is TGCAGTGCTAGAACGGATTGGAGCTCCGATGAGCAGTTCTTC.